This passage covers 22 T cell receptor beta chains from one sample sequenced in a study of T cell repertoires in cytomegalovirus infection. TCRdb itself ran the reads through MiXCR, one entry per CDR3 protein. In the table there are some 250,000 distinct CDR3 sequences, around 9% of which are singletons. The sample taken for sequencing was PBMCs. Every receptor here comes from a human donor in good health (CMV status not recorded). Some clones in this sample may be carry-over from other donors' samples.

This clonotype was counted many times. The rearrangement links TRBV5-1 to TRBJ2-7; 15 nucleotides match TRBD2. From germline, CDR1 is SGHRS and CDR2 YFSETQ. CDR3 length equals 16 residues. Unmatched junction bases numbered 0, after V lost 0 bases and J lost 2 bases. The CDR3 protein is CASSLGTSGRAYEQYF. In DNA form, the CDR3 reads TGCGCCAGCAGCTTGGGGACTAGCGGGAGGGCCTACGAGCAGTACTTC.

This clonotype was observed at least ten times. This chain connects TRBV7-6 to TRBJ1-4; 7 bases agree with TRBD1. This CDR3 has 13 amino acids. CDR1 and CDR2 from the germline V gene are SGHVS and FNYEAQ. V gave up 4 bases and J gave up 6 bases; unmatched junction bases: 2. The CDR3 protein is CASSSDRDEKLFF. The CDR3 bases are TGTGCCAGCAGCTCTGACAGGGATGAAAAACTGTTTTTT.

On this clonotype: Because the CDR3's place on the DNA is in doubt, the DNA is left out and the CDR3 is given as listed by TCRdb. The chain links TRBV28 to TRBJ1-6; TRBD1, the D gene given by the table, was not confirmed from the DNA. Per the germline V gene, CDR1 is MDHEN and CDR2 is SYDVKM. The CDR3 has 18 amino acids, counting both end residues. CDR3 loop: CASSFGPGQGAIGSPLHF.

This clonotype occurred many times. The chain joins TRBV7-4 to TRBJ1-3; no reliable D call. Germline V CDR1 and CDR2: SGHVT, SQSDAQ. This CDR3 spans 11 amino acids. The V end was cut by 11 bases, the J end by 2 bases, with 7 bases between. In nucleotides, the CDR3 is TGTGCCTGGCGTCCTGGAAACACCATATATTTT. Residues: CAWRPGNTIYF.

The chain carries TRBV6-5 and TRBJ2-2; D uncertain. V lost 2 bases, J lost 4 bases, and 5 bases lay in between. This CDR3 spans 13 amino acids. Germline CDR1 is MNHEY and CDR2 is SVGAGI. The CDR3 DNA follows: TGTGCCAGCAGTTACGTGCCCACCGGGGAGCTGTTTTTT. Translated: CASSYVPTGELFF.

This clonotype was detected only a few times. The chain joins TRBV28 to TRBJ1-3, with D perhaps TRBD1 (5 bases). V was shortened by 4 bases and J by 0 bases, with 19 bases between the two germline ends. Looked up from germline, CDR1 is MDHEN and CDR2 is SYDVKM. The CDR3 loop spans 18 amino acids. The CDR3 region is CASSSLLPGTSSGNTIYF. As DNA, the CDR3 is TGTGCCAGCAGTTCACTCCTCCCAGGGACGAGCTCTGGAAACACCATATATTTT. Full variable domain (missing parts from reference TRBV28 and TRBJ1-3): DVKVTQSSRYLVKRTGEKVFLECVQDMDHENMFWYRQDPGLGLRLIYFSYDVKMKEKGDIPEGYSVSREKKERFSLILESASTNQTSMYLCASSSLLPGTSSGNTIYFGEGSWLTVV.

This clonotype came up a few times. For the CDR3, the DNA is TGTGCCAGCAGAAGGACTAGCTCTTCAGCCAAAAACATTCAGTACTTC. Translating gives CASRRTSSSAKNIQYF. The chain uses TRBV5-6 and TRBJ2-4; the match to TRBD2 covers 8 bases. From germline, CDR1 is SGHDT and CDR2 YYEEEE. This CDR3 is built from 16 residues. Trimming removed 5 bases from V and 0 bases from J; junction bases left unmatched: 7.

This clonotype was observed at least ten times. V usage is TRBV7-2 and J usage is TRBJ2-1; D remains ambiguous. Germline V gene sequence: CDR1 SGHTA, CDR2 FQGNSA. Trimming took 3 bases from V and 6 from J, leaving 12 bases between them. CDR3 length: 14 amino acids. This chain's CDR3 is CASSFRSGTNEQFF. In nucleotides, the CDR3 is TGTGCCAGCAGCTTTAGATCCGGAACCAATGAGCAGTTCTTC.

This clonotype appeared many times. The CDR3 DNA reads as TGTGCCAGCAGCTCGAGAGAGACCCAGTACTTC. The encoded protein is CASSSRETQYF. The chain uses TRBV7-2 and TRBJ2-5; unclear D gene. V shed 4 bases and J shed 4 bases, with 4 bases lying between them. In germline, CDR1 is SGHTA, CDR2 FQGNSA. The CDR3 totals 11 residues.

The sample holds many counts of this clonotype. This rearrangement joins TRBV28 to TRBJ2-1; TRBD2 matches 7 bases. V was clipped by 5 bases and J by 9 bases; unmatched bases: 10. The CDR3 sequence is 14 residues long. Germline V gives CDR1 MDHEN, CDR2 SYDVKM. The CDR3: CASSNTAGVPEQFF. The CDR3 DNA sequence: TGTGCCAGCAGTAATACTGCGGGGGTGCCTGAGCAGTTCTTC.

This clonotype was observed at least ten times. The gene calls are TRBV7-8 and TRBJ2-4; 9 bases fit TRBD1. The CDR3 runs 17 residues. J lost 3 bases, V lost 5 bases, and 11 bases had no gene match. From germline, CDR1 is SGHVS and CDR2 FQNEAQ. CDR3 in amino acids: CASSPTGTGRVKNIQYF. The CDR3 bases are TGTGCCAGCAGCCCTACGGGGACAGGGCGGGTCAAAAACATTCAGTACTTC.

This clonotype appeared many times. This chain uses TRBV6-1 with TRBJ2-7; TRBD2 is a possible D gene (7 bases). This CDR3 spans 14 amino acids. Trimming cost V 7 bases and J 2 bases, with 15 bases left between them. Germline V gene lookup returns CDR1 MNHNS and CDR2 SASEGT. The CDR3 coding sequence is TGTGCCAGCACCCAGGGGAGGGGGGCCTACGAGCAGTACTTC. Translating it yields CASTQGRGAYEQYF.

This clonotype was observed a handful of times. The rearrangement joins TRBV7-2 to TRBJ1-6; D ambiguous. Germline V gene data show CDR1 as SGHTA and CDR2 as FQGNSA. V was pared by 5 bases and J by 10 bases, with 15 bases between. The CDR3 sequence is 14 residues long. The CDR3 is CASSPEGLGSPLHF. For the CDR3, the DNA is TGTGCCAGCAGCCCTGAAGGGCTTGGCTCACCCCTCCACTTT.

In the case of this clonotype: A much more abundant neighbour one base away suggests this may be a read error. The chain uses TRBV7-2 and TRBJ2-6; D is tentatively TRBD1 or TRBD2 (5 bases each). Germline lookup yields CDR1 SGHTA and CDR2 FQGNSA. The CDR3 totals 14 residues. The CDR3 sequence: CASSLVSGADVLTF. The CDR3 region has the DNA TGTGCCAGCAGCTTAGTCTCCGGGGCCGACGTCCTGACTTTC.

This clonotype has a count of ten or more. The rearrangement joins TRBV7-2 to TRBJ1-2, with 9 bases identical to TRBD1. The V segment lost 3 bases and the J segment 0 bases; nucleotides outside the gene matches: 11. There are 18 residues in the CDR3. Looked up from germline, CDR1 is SGHTA and CDR2 is FQGNSA. CDR3 in amino acids: CASSLTGTGLDTNYGYTF. CDR3 bases: TGTGCCAGCAGCTTGACCGGGACAGGGTTGGATACTAACTATGGCTACACCTTC.

This clonotype has just a few counts. The CDR3: CSVEGRTYEQYF. The CDR3 bases are TGCAGCGTTGAAGGGAGGACCTACGAGCAGTACTTC. The rearrangement links TRBV29-1 to TRBJ2-7; TRBD2 is a possible D gene (5 bases). V was trimmed by 1 base and J by 2 bases, leaving 6 bases between them. The CDR3 totals 12 residues. Germline CDR1 and CDR2: SQVTM and ANQGSEA.

The rearrangement links TRBV6-2 or TRBV6-3 to TRBJ2-2; weak D call: TRBD1 (5 bases). This CDR3 region has 13 residues. V dropped 11 bases and J dropped 4 bases, with 14 bases sitting between them. CDR1 is MNHEY, CDR2 SVGEGT, per germline. CDR3 sequence: CAVSSGPTGELFF. The CDR3 DNA reads as TGTGCCGTGTCATCAGGGCCCACCGGGGAGCTGTTTTTT.

The rearrangement uses TRBV7-9 and TRBJ2-1, with a weak D call TRBD2 (7 bases). V was shortened by 0 bases and J by 8 bases, with 17 bases between the two germline ends. CDR1 is SEHNR and CDR2 is FQNEAQ in the germline V gene (reference sequence). The CDR3 sequence is 16 residues long. The CDR3 DNA follows: TGTGCCAGCAGCTTAGCGCTCCGGGGGGCCGGGGATGAGCAGTTCTTC. This encodes CASSLALRGAGDEQFF.

This clonotype was recorded many times. This chain connects TRBV7-6 to TRBJ1-5; D unclear. The CDR3 runs 14 residues. Germline loops: CDR1 SGHVS, CDR2 FNYEAQ. Trimming pared 7 bases from V and 4 bases from J, leaving 14 bases between. CDR3 nucleotide sequence: TGTGCCAGCACCTCGGACGGCCCTAATCAGCCCCAGCATTTT. Protein: CASTSDGPNQPQHF.

The rearrangement joins TRBV4-3 to TRBJ1-4, with D perhaps TRBD1 (5 bases). Germline V gene data show CDR1 as LGHNA and CDR2 as YSLEER. V lost 0 bases and J 8 bases, leaving 25 bases between the germline ends. CDR3 size: 19 residues. The CDR3 DNA is TGCGCCAGCAGCCAAGATCCGAGCAGATGGCAGGGTCCTGGAGAAAAACTGTTTTTT. This sequence encodes CASSQDPSRWQGPGEKLFF.

This clonotype was seen at least ten times. The chain joins TRBV4-3 to TRBJ2-1; 10 positions match TRBD2. The CDR3 loop spans 15 amino acids. Germline CDR1 is LGHNA and CDR2 is YSLEER. The junction had 10 bases not matched to a gene; V was cut back by 4 bases and J by 10 bases. CDR3 residues: CASSRIAGGPGEQFF. The CDR3 DNA reads as TGCGCCAGCAGCCGAATAGCGGGGGGCCCCGGGGAGCAGTTCTTC.

In this sample, this clonotype turned up many times. This chain joins TRBV7-8 and TRBJ2-7, with unresolved D. The germline V gene encodes CDR1 SGHVS and CDR2 FQNEAQ. This CDR3 spans 15 amino acids. Deletions cut 1 base from V and 0 bases from J, with 10 bases between. In nucleotides, the CDR3 is TGTGCCAGCAGCTTAGGCGTGGGCAGCTCCTACGAGCAGTACTTC. Translating it yields CASSLGVGSSYEQYF.